A selection of T cell receptor beta chains follows, all from one sample in a study of spatial heterogeneity in lung cancer. TCRdb passed the 5' RACE reads through MiXCR, listing each CDR3 protein once. Altogether fewer than 10,000 distinct CDR3 sequences are present, roughly 4.5% being singletons, with the ten largest covering approximately 10%. This sample comprised lung tumor tissue, obtained at surgery. These receptors all stem from a female donor with early-stage non-small cell lung cancer. The CDR3 runs from the conserved cysteine through the conserved F or W. The D gene is left open where the match is weak. Some rows have no size entry. The others give once, few or many, or a class for an expanded clone.

few	TRBJ1-6	-	TRBV6-6	CASSSGQSSYNSPLHF
many	TRBJ2-5	-	TRBV20-1	CSASTGVETQYF
many	TRBJ1-5	TRBD1	TRBV25-1	CASSAQGDSNQPQHF
large	TRBJ2-1	-	TRBV5-1	CASSRDIYNEQFF
many	TRBJ1-5	TRBD1	TRBV4-1	CASSPGQGVVDNQPQHF
many	TRBJ2-2	TRBD2	TRBV29-1	CSVLLAGTNTGELFF
-	TRBJ2-7	-	TRBV6-5	CASASSYEQYF
many	TRBJ2-3	-	TRBV7-9	CASSLAPDSDTQYF
many	TRBJ2-2	-	TRBV7-8	CASSLGRGLETGELFF
many	TRBJ1-2	TRBD1	TRBV18	CASSPDRGRSYTF
-	TRBJ1-5	-	TRBV5-1	CASSLGSGTGQPQHF
many	TRBJ2-5	-	TRBV6-5	CASSPMVAETQYF
many	TRBJ2-5	-	TRBV20-1	CSAREYGRSDQETQYF
medium-sized	TRBJ2-5	-	TRBV14	CASSQEDEPQETQYF
many	TRBJ1-5	-	TRBV4-1	CASSQETVSNQPQHF
many	TRBJ1-5	-	TRBV7-3	CASSQTVDQPQHF
medium-sized	TRBJ2-1	-	TRBV3-1	CASKAYNEQFF
medium-sized	TRBJ2-7	-	TRBV6-1	CASSQYEQYF
medium-sized	TRBJ2-4	TRBD1	TRBV6-1	CASSDLGGPKNIQYF
-	TRBJ1-1	-	TRBV24-1	CATSDGENTEAFF
many	TRBJ2-3	TRBD1	TRBV2	CASSSGTGTDTQYF
many	TRBJ2-2	-	TRBV7-8	CASSFVPGFGTGELFF
medium-sized	TRBJ2-1	-	TRBV29-1	CSVVIGSRGNEQFF
medium-sized	TRBJ2-1	TRBD2	TRBV5-4	CASSLGLAAYNEQFF
many	TRBJ1-2	-	TRBV5-5	CASSLVERGFYGYTF
many	TRBJ2-3	-	TRBV12-3/TRBV12-4	CASTSGTDTQYF
medium-sized	TRBJ2-7	TRBD1	TRBV20-1	CSARGQGFFLQYF
medium-sized	TRBJ2-3	-	TRBV6-5	CASSLLGNTDTQYF
few	TRBJ1-1	-	TRBV12-3/TRBV12-4	CASTVLVGAFF
many	TRBJ2-1	-	TRBV12-3/TRBV12-4	CASSFSGSYNEQFF
many	TRBJ2-1	-	TRBV5-1	CASSSSNEQFF
many	TRBJ2-7	TRBD2	TRBV10-3	CAISATGTIYEQYF
many	TRBJ2-1	-	TRBV7-9	CASSLGGQGYEQFF
many	TRBJ2-1	-	TRBV28	CASSFEDARRGGADEQFF
many	TRBJ2-2	-	TRBV5-1	CASSLGGAHTGELFF
many	TRBJ1-1	-	TRBV20-1	CSARVTNTEAFF
many	TRBJ1-2	-	TRBV5-6	CASSSIWTDRYGYTF
many	TRBJ1-2	TRBD1	TRBV20-1	CSARKQGEGSYTF
many	TRBJ2-6	-	TRBV5-1	CATPSGANVLTF
many	TRBJ1-1	-	TRBV28	CASNLGGLMNTEAFF
few	TRBJ1-2	-	TRBV5-1	CASSLGLTNYGYTF
many	TRBJ2-7	TRBD2	TRBV7-2	CASSLNAGDHYEQYF
many	TRBJ1-1	-	TRBV30	CAWSTQEYTEAFF
many	TRBJ1-6	-	TRBV3-1	CASSQGSRSPLHF
medium-sized	TRBJ2-4	-	TRBV28	CASSQGYPIQYF
many	TRBJ2-7	-	TRBV7-2	CASSLARTTNEQYF
many	TRBJ2-5	-	TRBV18	CASSPAGGARETQYF
-	TRBJ2-1	-	TRBV4-2	CASSRVYNEQFF
medium-sized	TRBJ1-2	TRBD1	TRBV6-6	CASSGQGASYGYTF
many	TRBJ1-1	-	TRBV27	CASRQLHTGNTEAFF
many	TRBJ1-6	TRBD1	TRBV28	CASSSGDRASPLHF
many	TRBJ2-3	TRBD2	TRBV6-6	CAGAGGSLDTQYF
many	TRBJ2-2	TRBD1	TRBV2	CASSEQGAGTGELFF
-	TRBJ1-2	-	TRBV12-3/TRBV12-4	CASSFSSNYGYTF
many	TRBJ2-7	-	TRBV10-3	CAIKTGSGYEQYF
-	TRBJ1-4	TRBD1	TRBV7-2	CASNLPGQGSEKLFF
few	TRBJ1-5	TRBD1	TRBV19	CATRGGNQPQHF
-	TRBJ2-4	-	TRBV12-3/TRBV12-4	CASSFLTGYDKNIQYF
many	TRBJ1-6	-	TRBV7-9	CASSLGEFRSPLHF